One sample yielded the 3 T cell receptor beta chains listed below, sequenced in a study of cytomegalovirus exposure and HLA in healthy donors. Primers: 60 Vbeta forward and 13 Jbeta reverse. Profiling relied on immunoSEQ multiplex PCR, and the TCRdb table lists in-frame clones only, not all of them. The profile covers about 77,000 clones, with approximately 80% appearing a single time and approximately 3.4% taken by the ten largest. The sequenced sample was PBMCs. All receptors derive from a man aged 40-50 years in good health and CMV-seronegative.

As DNA, the CDR3 is TGTGCCAGCAGAGATCCGGGACAGACATATGGCTACACCTTC. It specifies CASRDPGQTYGYTF. The rearrangement uses TRBV7-2 and TRBJ1-2, with 7 bases fitting TRBD1. Germline trimming cut 6 bases from V and 5 bases from J; bases unmatched to any gene: 9. The CDR3 spans 14 residues. Germline loops: CDR1 SGHTA, CDR2 FQGNSA.

The chain is built from TRBV27 and TRBJ1-3; 10 bases are a match to TRBD1. Trimming at V came to 4 bases and at J to 4 bases, leaving 10 bases not matched to a gene. CDR1 is MNHEY and CDR2 is SMNVEV in the germline V gene (reference sequence). The CDR3 contains 17 residues. CDR3 sequence: CASSYTGTGVFGNTIYF. The DNA for the CDR3 is TGTGCCAGCAGTTACACCGGGACAGGGGTATTCGGAAACACCATATATTTT.

The chain has TRBV27 and TRBJ1-2; D possibly corresponds to TRBD1 (5 bases). V dropped 2 bases and J dropped 1 base, with 11 bases sitting between them. The CDR3 has 15 residues. The V gene's germline CDR1 is MNHEY and CDR2 SMNVEV (reference sequence). CDR3 coding DNA: TGTGCCAGCAGTTTAGTAGGGGCCTATAACTATGGCTACACCTTC. Encoded protein: CASSLVGAYNYGYTF.